This TCR beta chain was identified in a study of cytomegalovirus exposure and HLA in healthy donors. The CDR3 loop spans 12 amino acids. Germline V gives CDR1 SGDLS, CDR2 YYNGEE. V lost 5 bases, J lost 8 bases, and 13 bases lay in between. PCR was performed using 60 Vbeta and 13 Jbeta primers. Sequencing used immunoSEQ multiplex PCR; TCRdb keeps in-frame clones, though not all of them. The table has about 190,000 clones, over 60% seen once. General study points: Upon later analysis, HLA-associated TCR beta chains proved more clonally expanded than other, equally common chains.

As regards this clone: The antigen is undetermined.

The TCR sequence derives from a woman aged 35 to 49 in good health and CMV-seronegative. The sample consisted of PBMCs. The chain recombines TRBV9 with TRBJ1-2; D is possibly TRBD1 (5 bases). For the CDR3, the DNA is TGTGCCAGCAGGGACATGACGGTAGGCTACACCTTC. Its protein product is CASRDMTVGYTF.